The 26 T cell receptor beta chains below all came from one sample that was sequenced in a study of identical twins (dated by TCRdb to about 2016). Library construction relied on 5' RACE. The sequencer listed for this sample is Illumina HiSeq 2000. Using fastp at Q25 and MiXCR, TCRdb reprocessed the public reads and kept productive beta chains. Each entry merges the rows of one CDR3 protein and shows their most common DNA and genes. The sample data list 450,000 to 500,000 distinct CDR3 sequences, and over 11% of these were observed just once. 0.95% to 1% of the sample rests with the top ten. These sequences were also reported in another study, on yellow fever vaccine responses in identical twins.

The sequencing sample was made of CD4+ T cells sorted from blood. All receptors come from a woman aged 18-35 years in good health.

V is TRBV29-1 and J is TRBJ2-2, with 9 positions matching TRBD1. V gave up 6 bases and J gave up 6 bases; unmatched junction bases: 5. CDR3 length: 13 amino acids. Per the germline V gene, CDR1 is SQVTM and CDR2 is ANQGSEA. The CDR3 protein is CSVNRGQAGELFF. The CDR3 DNA is TGCAGCGTAAACAGGGGGCAGGCCGGGGAGCTGTTTTTT.

Ten or more counts support this clonotype. The chain uses TRBV5-1 and TRBJ2-1; 8 bases are a match to TRBD2. This CDR3 region has 14 residues. Germline CDR1 reads SGHRS; CDR2 reads YFSETQ. With V trimmed by 4 bases and J by 8 bases, 8 bases remained unmatched. The CDR3 bases are TGCGCCAGCAGCCCAACCCCGGGACTAGATGAGCAGTTCTTC. Amino acids: CASSPTPGLDEQFF.

The chain employs TRBV6-1 and TRBJ1-5, with D unclear. Germline V lookup: CDR1 MNHNS, CDR2 SASEGT. There are 14 residues in the CDR3. The V end was cut by 6 bases, the J end by 7 bases, with 16 bases between. Here the CDR3 DNA reads TGTGCCAGCAGCCCCCTGCAAAGGGTACAGCCCCAGCATTTT. It specifies CASSPLQRVQPQHF.

This clonotype occurred many times. The chain recombines TRBV5-6 with TRBJ2-1, with D unresolved. Trimming shortened V by 0 bases and J by 0 bases, and 7 bases separated the two germline ends. This CDR3 is built from 15 residues. Germline V gene sequence: CDR1 SGHDT, CDR2 YYEEEE. In DNA, the CDR3 is TGTGCCAGCAGCTTGGGATACCGCTCCTACAATGAGCAGTTCTTC. Encoded protein: CASSLGYRSYNEQFF.

In this sample, this clonotype turned up many times. V gene TRBV5-1 combines with J gene TRBJ2-7, with D possibly matching TRBD2 (6 bases). This CDR3 comprises 14 residues. The germline gives CDR1 SGHRS, CDR2 YFSETQ. Trimming cost V 0 bases and J 6 bases, with 13 bases left between them. The DNA of the CDR3 is TGCGCCAGCAGCTTGGACGGGAGTACGGGCGAGCAGTACTTC. Translation: CASSLDGSTGEQYF.

This chain uses TRBV6-2 or TRBV6-3 with TRBJ2-7; 10 bases are a match to TRBD2. CDR1 and CDR2 (germline): MNHEY, SVGEGT. This CDR3 has 17 residues. V was clipped by 0 bases and J by 1 base; unmatched bases: 6. CDR3 sequence reads: CASSYSVSSGSSYEQYF. The CDR3, as DNA: TGTGCCAGCAGTTACTCGGTGTCTAGCGGGAGTTCCTACGAGCAGTACTTC.

This clonotype was found a few times. This chain joins TRBV18 and TRBJ2-3, with 9 bases identical to TRBD2. Trimming at V came to 2 bases and at J to 0 bases, leaving 9 bases not matched to a gene. Germline values: CDR1 KGHSH, CDR2 LQKENI. The CDR3 has 18 residues. DNA of the CDR3: TGTGCCAGCTCACCAACCCCCGCTAGCGGGATTAGCACAGATACGCAGTATTTT. It codes for CASSPTPASGISTDTQYF.

The J gene is TRBJ2-7, the V gene TRBV20-1, with 9 bases identical to TRBD2. This CDR3 spans 14 amino acids. Germline CDR1 is DFQATT and CDR2 is SNEGSKA (reference sequence). V lost 5 bases, J lost 6 bases, and 11 bases stayed unmatched. The DNA for the CDR3 is TGCAGTGCTCCACTGCGGCTAGCGGGATCCGAGCAGTACTTC. Protein: CSAPLRLAGSEQYF.

The table lists this clonotype with a few counts. V is TRBV10-3 and J is TRBJ2-7; 8 bases line up with TRBD1. The J segment lost 3 bases and the V segment lost 6 bases, leaving 4 bases of the junction unmatched. The CDR3 has 13 residues. Per the germline V gene, CDR1 is ENHRY and CDR2 is SYGVKD. The CDR3 loop reads CAIRPGQGYEQYF. CDR3 coding DNA: TGTGCCATCAGGCCCGGACAGGGCTACGAGCAGTACTTC.

V and J are TRBV20-1 and TRBJ2-1, with 13 bases fitting TRBD2. This CDR3 spans 17 amino acids. The ends lost 6 bases at V and 1 base at J; junction bases unmatched: 9. Germline V gene sequence: CDR1 DFQATT, CDR2 SNEGSKA (reference sequence). The CDR3 DNA follows: TGCAGTGCCTCCGGGACTAGCGGGGTGGGGTCCTACAATGAGCAGTTCTTC. Its translation is CSASGTSGVGSYNEQFF.

J is TRBJ1-2 and V is TRBV9, with D possibly being TRBD1 (5 bases). V gave up 4 bases and J gave up 7 bases, with 17 bases separating them. CDR3 size: 14 residues. Germline CDR1 is SGDLS and CDR2 is YYNGEE. CDR3 protein: CASSTRTGLGGYTF. CDR3 bases: TGTGCCAGCAGCACCCGAACAGGTCTAGGTGGCTACACCTTC.

This clonotype was seen more than once but under ten times. The rearrangement links TRBV20-1 to TRBJ1-5; D not certain. This CDR3 contains 14 residues. V was clipped by 6 bases and J by 1 base, with 13 bases between them. The germline V gene has CDR1 DFQATT and CDR2 SNEGSKA (reference sequence). CDR3 residues: CSASEGLSNQPQHF. The CDR3 nucleotides read TGCAGTGCCAGCGAAGGGCTCAGCAATCAGCCCCAGCATTTT.

The chain recombines TRBV5-6 with TRBJ2-5; D remains unclear. V shed 4 bases and J shed 1 base, with 11 bases lying between them. Germline V gives CDR1 SGHDT, CDR2 YYEEEE. The CDR3 is made up of 14 amino acids. The CDR3 here is CASSPERFQETQYF. As DNA, the CDR3 is TGTGCCAGCAGCCCTGAACGGTTCCAAGAGACCCAGTACTTC.

This clonotype was counted between two and nine times. The chain uses TRBV7-8 and TRBJ1-1; possible D gene TRBD1, 5 bases. The germline V and J ends were trimmed by 5 bases and 6 bases, with 13 bases remaining between them. The length of the CDR3 is 13 residues. Germline lookup yields CDR1 SGHVS and CDR2 FQNEAQ. DNA of the CDR3: TGTGCCAGCAGCGGAGACAGCGGGGCTGAAGCTTTCTTT. It codes for CASSGDSGAEAFF.

This clonotype was counted only a few times. The gene calls are TRBV7-8 and TRBJ2-3; TRBD2 matches 9 bases. Trimming cost V 6 bases and J 4 bases; bases outside gene matches: 8. Germline CDR1 and CDR2: SGHVS and FQNEAQ. The CDR3 covers 15 residues. The CDR3 region has the DNA TGTGCCAGCAGATCATTTAGCGGGAGCCCAGATACGCAGTATTTT. Its translation is CASRSFSGSPDTQYF.

The chain has TRBV11-1 and TRBJ2-4; 10 bases map to TRBD1. This CDR3 is 18 amino acids long. The trim removed 3 bases at V and 0 bases at J, leaving 8 bases unmatched. Germline CDR1 and CDR2: SGHAT and FQDESV (reference sequence). The CDR3 loop is CASSFSPDRGLAKNIQYF. The DNA for the CDR3 is TGTGCCAGCAGCTTTTCCCCCGACAGGGGGCTAGCCAAAAACATTCAGTACTTC.

The gene calls are TRBV6-2 or TRBV6-3 and TRBJ1-1; tentatively, D is TRBD1 (6 bases). This CDR3 region has 11 residues. Germline loops: CDR1 MNHEY, CDR2 SVGEGT. V lost 6 bases and J 8 bases, leaving 10 bases between the germline ends. The CDR3 DNA follows: TGTGCCAGCAGCCAGCAGGGGGAAGCTTTCTTT. This encodes CASSQQGEAFF.

This clonotype was seen a few times. V is TRBV5-6 and J is TRBJ2-5, with 9 bases fitting TRBD2. The germline V gene has CDR1 SGHDT and CDR2 YYEEEE. There are 22 residues in the CDR3. V lost 4 bases to trimming and J lost 2 bases; unmatched junction nucleotides: 27. Here the CDR3 DNA reads TGTGCCAGCAGCCTCCGGGCCGATAGCGGGGGATACTACCAAAGGGGTCAAGAGACCCAGTACTTC. This gives the protein CASSLRADSGGYYQRGQETQYF.

J is TRBJ2-2 and V is TRBV7-9, with 9 bases lining up with TRBD1. V was pared by 5 bases and J by 6 bases, with 4 bases of the junction left unmatched. The CDR3 length is 14 residues. Germline CDR1 SEHNR, CDR2 FQNEAQ (reference sequence). The CDR3 loop reads CASSRQGEAGELFF. The DNA for the CDR3 is TGTGCCAGCAGCCGACAGGGGGAGGCCGGGGAGCTGTTTTTT.

The rearrangement joins TRBV12-3 or TRBV12-4 to TRBJ1-6; the D is unclear. V gave up 1 base and J gave up 9 bases, with 10 bases separating them. This CDR3 region has 14 residues. The CDR3 DNA follows: TGTGCCAGCAGTTTAGATCCCCGGGGTTCACCCCTCCACTTT. This sequence encodes CASSLDPRGSPLHF.

This clonotype was detected a few times. This rearrangement joins TRBV2 to TRBJ2-3, with 16 bases identical to TRBD2. Trimming removed 4 bases from V and 4 bases from J; junction bases left unmatched: 11. The CDR3 sequence is 19 residues long. Germline V gene data show CDR1 as SNHLY and CDR2 as FYNNEI. CDR3 loop: CASSVVRAGTSGRADTQYF. CDR3 coding DNA: TGTGCCAGCAGTGTGGTTCGGGCCGGGACTAGCGGGAGGGCAGATACGCAGTATTTT. The full variable domain, in which reference TRBV2 and TRBJ2-3 provide the parts outside the CDR3, is EPEVTQTPSHQVTQMGQEVILRCVPISNHLYFYWYRQILGQKVEFLVSFYNNEISEKSEIFDDQFSVERPDGSNFTLKIRSTKLEDSAMYFCASSVVRAGTSGRADTQYFGPGTRLTVL.

Ten or more counts support this clonotype. The chain joins TRBV12-3 or TRBV12-4 to TRBJ2-7, with 8 bases lining up with TRBD1. The ends lost 5 bases at V and 6 bases at J; junction bases unmatched: 6. This CDR3 is built from 13 residues. Here the CDR3 reads CASSPRTGIEQYF. CDR3 in DNA: TGTGCCAGCAGTCCCAGGACAGGGATCGAGCAGTACTTC.

This chain joins TRBV6-2 or TRBV6-3 and TRBJ2-1; TRBD1 matches at 10 bases. V lost 1 base and J lost 8; bases outside the gene matches: 2. CDR1 is MNHEY, CDR2 SVGEGT, per germline. The CDR3 contains 14 residues. In nucleotides, the CDR3 is TGTGCCAGCAGTTACTTGGGACAGGGGCATGAGCAGTTCTTC. It is translated as CASSYLGQGHEQFF.

The V gene is TRBV2, the J gene TRBJ2-1; the match to TRBD2 covers 8 bases. This CDR3 contains 15 residues. J was trimmed by 3 bases and V by 6 bases; bases with no gene match: 7. Germline CDR1 reads SNHLY; CDR2 reads FYNNEI. Here the CDR3 DNA reads TGTGCCAGCAGGACACCGGGACTAGACTACAATGAGCAGTTCTTC. Protein product: CASRTPGLDYNEQFF. The full variable domain, its missing parts supplied by reference TRBV2 and TRBJ2-1, is EPEVTQTPSHQVTQMGQEVILRCVPISNHLYFYWYRQILGQKVEFLVSFYNNEISEKSEIFDDQFSVERPDGSNFTLKIRSTKLEDSAMYFCASRTPGLDYNEQFFGPGTRLTVL.

This clonotype was detected a few times. V usage is TRBV4-2 and J usage is TRBJ1-4; D perhaps matches TRBD1 (5 bases). The CDR3 runs to 15 residues. Trimming pared 4 bases from V and 0 bases from J, leaving 9 bases between. Germline CDR1 reads LGHNA; CDR2 reads YNFKEQ. In DNA form, the CDR3 reads TGTGCCAGCAGCCCCCGGACAACAACTAATGAAAAACTGTTTTTT. This translates into CASSPRTTTNEKLFF.

The chain couples TRBV5-1 to TRBJ1-5; D ambiguous. The CDR3 runs to 14 residues. V shed 2 bases and J shed 5 bases, with 11 bases lying between them. Germline CDR1 SGHRS, CDR2 YFSETQ. The CDR3 DNA reads as TGCGCCAGCAGCTTAGTGGGGATGTATCAGCCCCAGCATTTT. Translated: CASSLVGMYQPQHF.